The rows below give T cell receptor beta chains drawn from one sample of a study of blood T cell repertoires in COVID-19. Here immunoSEQ multiplex PCR was the method, and the copy in TCRdb shows in-frame clones only, minus some. Of over 200,000 clones listed, 87% are singletons. The source material was PBMCs or T cells enriched from blood (not recorded which). These receptors came from a man aged 30-40 years who had recovered from COVID-19. The conserved cysteine and the conserved F or W are not part of the CDR3 here.

CDR3 protein: ASSQVQGQAEAF
J gene: TRBJ1-1
V gene: TRBV3-1/TRBV3-2

CDR3 protein: ASSQSAHYEQY
J gene: TRBJ2-7
V gene: TRBV5-1

CDR3 protein: ATSRVRDYEQY
J gene: TRBJ2-7
V gene: TRBV15

CDR3 protein: ASRSTGQGPEH
J gene: TRBJ1-5
V gene: TRBV6-5

CDR3 protein: SVEGGRVGNTGELF
J gene: TRBJ2-2
V gene: TRBV29-1

CDR3 protein: SALAGGTDTQY
J gene: TRBJ2-3
V gene: TRBV29-1

CDR3 protein: ASSHPGHRPRKDTEAF
J gene: TRBJ1-1
V gene: TRBV7-9

CDR3 protein: ASSKLTGQGAFGNTIY
J gene: TRBJ1-3
V gene: TRBV5-1

CDR3 protein: ASSLMSNTIY
J gene: TRBJ1-3
V gene: TRBV7-2

CDR3 protein: ASSPYQANEKLF
J gene: TRBJ1-4
V gene: TRBV18

CDR3 protein: ASGHGYGYT
J gene: TRBJ1-2
V gene: TRBV25-1

CDR3 protein: ASRSTGGMNNEQF
J gene: TRBJ2-1
V gene: TRBV10-2

CDR3 protein: ASSFSAGVEDNEQF
J gene: TRBJ2-1
V gene: TRBV28

CDR3 protein: ASLTSGGHYEQY
J gene: TRBJ2-7
V gene: TRBV2

CDR3 protein: ASSTGPTNEKLF
J gene: TRBJ1-4
V gene: TRBV5-1

CDR3 protein: ASSQVPGSTEAF
J gene: TRBJ1-1
V gene: TRBV3-1/TRBV3-2

CDR3 protein: ASLKRLTGDTEAF
J gene: TRBJ1-1
V gene: TRBV28

CDR3 protein: ASSERGTGELF
J gene: TRBJ2-2
V gene: TRBV10-1

CDR3 protein: ASSPGQSSNQPQH
J gene: TRBJ1-5
V gene: TRBV18

CDR3 protein: ASSRTGDLNTEAF
J gene: TRBJ1-1
V gene: TRBV9

CDR3 protein: ASSHRGEYGYT
J gene: TRBJ1-2
V gene: TRBV4-3

CDR3 protein: ASSVATVSYEQY
J gene: TRBJ2-7
V gene: TRBV9

CDR3 protein: ASSSLAGSRYNEQF
J gene: TRBJ2-1
V gene: TRBV27

CDR3 protein: ASSQAGVVYGYT
J gene: TRBJ1-2
V gene: TRBV14

CDR3 protein: ASTPRGNEKLF
J gene: TRBJ1-4
V gene: TRBV5-6

CDR3 protein: ASIPSRGYGYT
J gene: TRBJ1-2
V gene: TRBV19

CDR3 protein: AWSSPWRGLNEKLF
J gene: TRBJ1-4
V gene: TRBV30

CDR3 protein: AIPRTNTGELF
J gene: TRBJ2-2
V gene: TRBV5-4

CDR3 protein: SVDWTGEQY
J gene: TRBJ2-7
V gene: TRBV29-1

CDR3 protein: ASSDRGQGVSPLH
J gene: TRBJ1-6
V gene: TRBV25-1

CDR3 protein: GSEGLSYEQY
J gene: TRBJ2-7
V gene: TRBV25-1

CDR3 protein: ASSKDRGGPNTGELF
J gene: TRBJ2-2
V gene: TRBV21-1

CDR3 protein: ALGGQGGYGYT
J gene: TRBJ1-2
V gene: TRBV5-5

CDR3 protein: ASSSDGQGSIYEQY
J gene: TRBJ2-7
V gene: TRBV28

CDR3 protein: ASSLALGQQPQH
J gene: TRBJ1-5
V gene: TRBV7-8

CDR3 protein: ASRLGQGIYGYT
J gene: TRBJ1-2
V gene: TRBV6-5

CDR3 protein: ASRRTGTAINEQF
J gene: TRBJ2-1
V gene: TRBV5-1

CDR3 protein: ASSPMVGEST
J gene: TRBJ1-2
V gene: TRBV18

CDR3 protein: ASSLSRIGQPNTEAF
J gene: TRBJ1-1
V gene: TRBV28

CDR3 protein: ASSQDSEGRGGYT
J gene: TRBJ1-2
V gene: TRBV3-1/TRBV3-2

CDR3 protein: ASSPGLAGVTYQETQY
J gene: TRBJ2-5
V gene: TRBV5-1

CDR3 protein: ASSELTNYGYT
J gene: TRBJ1-2
V gene: TRBV6-1

CDR3 protein: ASSQLDRVAEAF
J gene: TRBJ1-1
V gene: TRBV4-3

CDR3 protein: ASSGLGGTEAF
J gene: TRBJ1-1
V gene: TRBV25-1

CDR3 protein: AISESAGTGSGANVLT
J gene: TRBJ2-6
V gene: TRBV10-3

CDR3 protein: ASLDRAYEQY
J gene: TRBJ2-7
V gene: TRBV6-5

CDR3 protein: ASSVGTTGRLLTDTQY
J gene: TRBJ2-3
V gene: TRBV9

CDR3 protein: ASRTGGTDTQY
J gene: TRBJ2-3
V gene: TRBV5-1

CDR3 protein: ASTRQGPDSNQPQH
J gene: TRBJ1-5
V gene: TRBV6-6

CDR3 protein: ASSNSGGTDTQY
J gene: TRBJ2-3
V gene: TRBV7-9

CDR3 protein: ASSVDRIANTGELF
J gene: TRBJ2-2
V gene: TRBV5-1

CDR3 protein: ASSPPTGGGEKLF
J gene: TRBJ1-4
V gene: TRBV28

CDR3 protein: ASRYADTEAF
J gene: TRBJ1-1
V gene: TRBV5-5

CDR3 protein: ASALSGTGTSPLH
J gene: TRBJ1-6
V gene: TRBV5-4

CDR3 protein: ASSRRDRYYEQY
J gene: TRBJ2-7
V gene: TRBV14

CDR3 protein: ASSLNRADTQY
J gene: TRBJ2-3
V gene: TRBV14